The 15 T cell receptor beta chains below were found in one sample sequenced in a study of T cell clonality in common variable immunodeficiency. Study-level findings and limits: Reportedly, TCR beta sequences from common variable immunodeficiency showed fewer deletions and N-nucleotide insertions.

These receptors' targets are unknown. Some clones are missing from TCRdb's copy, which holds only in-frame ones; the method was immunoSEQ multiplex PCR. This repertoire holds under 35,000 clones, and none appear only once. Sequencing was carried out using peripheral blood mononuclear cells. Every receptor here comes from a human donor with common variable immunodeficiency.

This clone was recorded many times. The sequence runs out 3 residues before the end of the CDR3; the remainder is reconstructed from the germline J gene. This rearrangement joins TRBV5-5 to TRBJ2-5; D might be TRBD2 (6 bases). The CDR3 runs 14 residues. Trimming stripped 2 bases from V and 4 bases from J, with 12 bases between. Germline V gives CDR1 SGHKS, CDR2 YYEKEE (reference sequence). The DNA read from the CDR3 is TGTGCCAGCAGCTTTGGCCAGGAGGGAGAGACC. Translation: CASSFGQEGET. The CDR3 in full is CASSFGQEGETQYF.

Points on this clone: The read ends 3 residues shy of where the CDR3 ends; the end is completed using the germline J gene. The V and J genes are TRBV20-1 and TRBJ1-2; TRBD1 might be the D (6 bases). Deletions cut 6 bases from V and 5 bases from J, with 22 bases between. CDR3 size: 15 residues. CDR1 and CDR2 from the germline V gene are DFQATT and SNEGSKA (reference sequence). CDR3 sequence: CSAPPLDSRLYGYTF. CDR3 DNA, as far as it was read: TGCAGTGCCCCACCCCTGGACAGCCGCCTTTATGGC.

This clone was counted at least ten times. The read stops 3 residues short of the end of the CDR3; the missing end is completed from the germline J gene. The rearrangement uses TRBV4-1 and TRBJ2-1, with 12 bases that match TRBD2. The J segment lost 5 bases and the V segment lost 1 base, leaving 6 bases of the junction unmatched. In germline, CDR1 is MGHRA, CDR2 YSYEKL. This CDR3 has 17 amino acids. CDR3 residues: CASSQGLTSGGNNEQFF. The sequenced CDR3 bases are TGCGCCAGCAGCCAAGGGTTGACTAGCGGGGGAAACAATGAG.

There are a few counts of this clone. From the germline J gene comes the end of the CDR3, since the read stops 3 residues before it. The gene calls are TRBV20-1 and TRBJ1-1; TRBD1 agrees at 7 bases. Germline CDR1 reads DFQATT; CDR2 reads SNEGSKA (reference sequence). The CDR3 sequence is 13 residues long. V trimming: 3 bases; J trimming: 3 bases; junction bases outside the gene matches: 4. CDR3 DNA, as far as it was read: TGCAGTGCTAGTAACAGGGGTTACACTGAA. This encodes CSASNRGYTE. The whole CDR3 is CSASNRGYTEAFF.

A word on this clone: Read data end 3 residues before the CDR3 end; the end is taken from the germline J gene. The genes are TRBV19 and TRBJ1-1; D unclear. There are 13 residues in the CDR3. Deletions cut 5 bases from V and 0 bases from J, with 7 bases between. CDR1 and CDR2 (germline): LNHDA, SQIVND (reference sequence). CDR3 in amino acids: CASSFLLNTEAFF. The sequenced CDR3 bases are TGTGCCAGTAGTTTTCTCCTGAACACTGAA.

The CDR3 sequence: CASRNHRENEKLFF. The part of the CDR3 DNA that was read is TGTGCCAGCAGAAACCACAGGGAAAATGAAAAA. The genes are TRBV6-2 or TRBV6-3 and TRBJ1-4, with D possibly being TRBD1 (6 bases). The read terminates 3 residues before the CDR3 end, so the remaining end is supplied by the germline J gene. Trimming removed 6 bases at V and 5 bases at J, with 13 bases between. The germline gives CDR1 MNHEY, CDR2 SVGEGT. The CDR3 is 14 residues long.

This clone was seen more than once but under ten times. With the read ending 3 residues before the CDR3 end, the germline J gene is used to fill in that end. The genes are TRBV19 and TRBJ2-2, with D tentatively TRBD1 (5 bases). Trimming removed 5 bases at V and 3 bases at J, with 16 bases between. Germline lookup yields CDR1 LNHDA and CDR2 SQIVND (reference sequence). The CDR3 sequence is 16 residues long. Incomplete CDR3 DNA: TGTGCCAGTAGTTTCTCGGCAGGGTTGGACACCGGGGAG. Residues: CASSFSAGLDTGE. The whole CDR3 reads CASSFSAGLDTGELFF.

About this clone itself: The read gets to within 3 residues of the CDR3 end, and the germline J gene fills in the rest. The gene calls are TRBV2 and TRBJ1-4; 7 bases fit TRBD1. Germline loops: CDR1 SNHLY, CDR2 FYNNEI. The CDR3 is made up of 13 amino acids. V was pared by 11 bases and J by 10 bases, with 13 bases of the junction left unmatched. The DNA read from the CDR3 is TGTGCCGTACAGCGACAGGGTAACGTAAAA. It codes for CAVQRQGNVK. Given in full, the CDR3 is CAVQRQGNVKLFF.

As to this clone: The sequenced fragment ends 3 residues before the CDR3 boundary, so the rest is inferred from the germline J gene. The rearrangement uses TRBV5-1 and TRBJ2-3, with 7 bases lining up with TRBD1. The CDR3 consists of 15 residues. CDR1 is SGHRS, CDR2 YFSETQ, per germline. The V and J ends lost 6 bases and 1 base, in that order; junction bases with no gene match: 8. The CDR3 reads CASKGQVLGTDTQYF. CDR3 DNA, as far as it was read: TGCGCCAGCAAAGGACAGGTCCTGGGCACAGATACG.

The CDR3 region is CASSSKLTSGGLSEQYF. CDR3 DNA, as far as it was read: TGCGCCAGCAGCTCCAAACTGACTAGCGGGGGACTCAGCGAG. The genes are TRBV5-1 and TRBJ2-7; 12 nucleotides align to TRBD2. Sequencing ends 3 residues short of the CDR3 end; the germline J gene provides the rest. This CDR3 comprises 17 residues. V shed 3 bases, J shed 6 bases, and the junction held 13 bases outside the gene matches. The germline gives CDR1 SGHRS, CDR2 YFSETQ.

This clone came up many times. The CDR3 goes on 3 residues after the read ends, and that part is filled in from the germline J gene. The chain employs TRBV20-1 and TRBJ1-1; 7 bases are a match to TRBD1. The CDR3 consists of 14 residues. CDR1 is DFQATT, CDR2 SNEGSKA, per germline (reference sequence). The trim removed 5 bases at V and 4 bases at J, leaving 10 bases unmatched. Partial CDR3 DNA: TGCAGTGCTGAAGAGGGGGCGGGGAGCACTGAA. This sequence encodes CSAEEGAGSTE. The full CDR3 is CSAEEGAGSTEAFF.

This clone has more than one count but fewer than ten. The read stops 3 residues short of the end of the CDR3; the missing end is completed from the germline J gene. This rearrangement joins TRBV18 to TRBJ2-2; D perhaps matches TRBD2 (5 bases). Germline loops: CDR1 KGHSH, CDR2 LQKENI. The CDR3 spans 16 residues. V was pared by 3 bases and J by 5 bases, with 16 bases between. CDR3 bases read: TGTGCCAGCTCACCCAAGGGTGCGGGTCCGACCGGGGAG. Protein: CASSPKGAGPTGE. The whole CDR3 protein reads CASSPKGAGPTGELFF.

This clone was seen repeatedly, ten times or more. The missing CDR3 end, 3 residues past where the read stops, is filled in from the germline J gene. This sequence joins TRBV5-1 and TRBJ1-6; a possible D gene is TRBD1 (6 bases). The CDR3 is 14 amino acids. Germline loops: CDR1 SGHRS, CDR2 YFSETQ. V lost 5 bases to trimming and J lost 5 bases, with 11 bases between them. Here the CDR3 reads CASSPGQNNSPLHF. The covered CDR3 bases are TGCGCCAGCAGTCCCGGACAGAATAATTCACCC.

The part of the CDR3 DNA that was read is TGTGCCAGCAGCTTAGCGGTTACAGGGGGTTCACCC. Translation: CASSLAVTGGSP. The full-length CDR3 reads as CASSLAVTGGSPLHF. V gene TRBV7-2 combines with J gene TRBJ1-6; 8 bases agree with TRBD1. The CDR3 end falls 3 residues outside the read, so it is completed with the germline J gene. With 0 bases clipped from V and 9 bases from J, the junction kept 4 bases outside the gene matches. Germline V gives CDR1 SGHTA, CDR2 FQGNSA. The CDR3 loop spans 15 amino acids.

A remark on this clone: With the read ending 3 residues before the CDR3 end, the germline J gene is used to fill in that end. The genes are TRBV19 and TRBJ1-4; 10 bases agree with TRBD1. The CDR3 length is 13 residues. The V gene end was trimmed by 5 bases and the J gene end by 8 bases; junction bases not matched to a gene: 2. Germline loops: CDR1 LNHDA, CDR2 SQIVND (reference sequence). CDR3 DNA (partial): TGTGCCAGTAGTTGGACAGGGGGGGAAAAA. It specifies CASSWTGGEK. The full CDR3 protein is CASSWTGGEKLFF. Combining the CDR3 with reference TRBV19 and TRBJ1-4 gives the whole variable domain DGGITQSPKYLFRKEGQNVTLSCEQNLNHDAMYWYRQDPGQGLRLIYYSQIVNDFQKGDIAEGYSVSREKKESFPLTVTSAQKNPTAFYLCASSWTGGEKLFFGSGTQLSVL.